This entry is about one T cell receptor beta chain. Antigen unknown. These data originate in a study of cytomegalovirus exposure and HLA in healthy donors. Study-wide context: The Caucasian-associated ancestry cluster held 65% to 90% of a few hundred genotyped donors. The study's findings and limits: It was assumed in the presence/absence analyses that sequencing depth was roughly uniform across donors. Immune exposure information available was restricted to CMV serostatus. The study flagged approximately 180 TCR beta chains as cytomegalovirus-associated.

The primer mix had 60 Vbeta and 13 Jbeta primers. Some clones are missing from TCRdb's copy, which holds only in-frame ones; the method was immunoSEQ multiplex PCR. Of 95,000 to 150,000 clones in the sample, 73% were seen once. The CDR3 has 13 residues. The germline V and J ends were trimmed by 0 bases and 4 bases, with 5 bases remaining between them. Germline CDR1 MNHEY, CDR2 SMNVEV (reference sequence). Sequencing was carried out using PBMCs. The clonotype was recovered from a woman between 35 and 50 years old in good health and CMV-seronegative. The chain uses TRBV27 and TRBJ2-3; unclear D gene. The CDR3 DNA follows: TGTGCCAGCAGTTTATCATCTGCAGATACGCAGTATTTT. It codes for CASSLSSADTQYF.